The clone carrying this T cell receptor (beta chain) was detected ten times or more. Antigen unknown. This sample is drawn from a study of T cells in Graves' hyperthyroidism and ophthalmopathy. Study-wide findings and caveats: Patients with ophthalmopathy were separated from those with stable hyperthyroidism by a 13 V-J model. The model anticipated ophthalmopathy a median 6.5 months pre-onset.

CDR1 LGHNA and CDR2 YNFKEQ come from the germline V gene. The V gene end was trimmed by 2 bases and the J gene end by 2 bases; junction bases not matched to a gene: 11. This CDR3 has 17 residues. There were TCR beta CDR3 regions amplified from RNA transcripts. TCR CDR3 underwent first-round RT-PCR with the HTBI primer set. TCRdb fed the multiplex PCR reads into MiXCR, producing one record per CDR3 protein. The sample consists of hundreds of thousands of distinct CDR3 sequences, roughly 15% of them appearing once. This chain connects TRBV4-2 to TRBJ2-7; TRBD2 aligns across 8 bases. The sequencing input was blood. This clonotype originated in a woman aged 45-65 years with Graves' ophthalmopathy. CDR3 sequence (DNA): TGTGCCAGCAGCCAAACGATGAGACTAGCGAAGACCTACGAGCAGTACTTC. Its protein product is CASSQTMRLAKTYEQYF.